These 23 T cell receptor beta chains came from one sample sequenced in a study of blood T cell repertoires in COVID-19. The protocol was immunoSEQ multiplex PCR, while the TCRdb copy is restricted to in-frame clones and leaves out a portion. Of roughly 200,000 clones listed, more than 75% are singletons. Source material: peripheral blood. These TCRs come from a person between 65 and 79 years old with COVID-19, enrolled during active disease.

Only one count was recorded for this clone. The chain has TRBV7-8 and TRBJ1-5, with a possible D match to TRBD1 (6 bases). The ends were cut back, 5 bases at V and 4 bases at J, with 18 bases in the middle. The length of the CDR3 is 16 residues. Per the germline V gene, CDR1 is SGHVS and CDR2 is FQNEAQ. CDR3 amino acids: CASSRTYRDGNQPQHF. The DNA for the CDR3 is TGTGCCAGCAGCCGAACGTACAGGGATGGGAATCAGCCCCAGCATTTT.

The rearrangement links TRBV6-5 to TRBJ1-2; D may be TRBD1 (5 bases). The V and J ends lost 6 bases and 0 bases respectively, with 14 bases between them. Germline V lookup: CDR1 MNHEY, CDR2 SVGAGI. The CDR3 extends over 15 amino acids. CDR3 residues: CASSSAQTANYGYTF. As DNA, the CDR3 is TGTGCCAGCAGCTCCGCCCAGACAGCTAACTATGGCTACACCTTC.

V usage is TRBV5-1 and J usage is TRBJ1-1, with D hard to call. V was cut by 0 bases and J by 1 base, with 7 bases left in between. Per the germline V gene, CDR1 is SGHRS and CDR2 is YFSETQ. The CDR3 spans 14 residues. The CDR3 sequence is CASSLEPGNTEAFF. The CDR3 nucleotides read TGCGCCAGCAGCTTGGAACCGGGGAACACTGAAGCTTTCTTT.

The rearrangement uses TRBV28 and TRBJ1-5, with 9 bases matching TRBD1. Germline V gene lookup returns CDR1 MDHEN and CDR2 SYDVKM. V lost 6 bases to trimming and J lost 8 bases; unmatched junction nucleotides: 8. The length of the CDR3 is 14 residues. The CDR3 loop reads CASSDTGGSKPQHF. The CDR3 DNA is TGTGCCAGCAGCGATACAGGGGGCTCGAAGCCCCAGCATTTT.

V and J are TRBV9 and TRBJ2-7, with a tentative D call TRBD2 (6 bases). Germline loops: CDR1 SGDLS, CDR2 YYNGEE. The CDR3 is made up of 16 amino acids. V lost 3 bases, J lost 2 bases, and 18 bases lay in between. The CDR3 region has the DNA TGTGCCAGCAGCGCCGGGAGCCAGGGAAAGGCCTACGAGCAGTACTTC. It codes for CASSAGSQGKAYEQYF.

The chain recombines TRBV27 with TRBJ2-2; D gene ambiguous. The V gene's germline CDR1 is MNHEY and CDR2 SMNVEV (reference sequence). The CDR3 extends over 12 amino acids. V was trimmed by 3 bases and J by 5 bases, leaving 4 bases between them. The CDR3 is CASSFLTGELFF. CDR3 DNA sequence: TGTGCCAGCAGTTTTCTTACCGGGGAGCTGTTTTTT.

Notes on this clone: The DNA is left out, because the CDR3 cannot be placed on it with certainty; the CDR3 is given as TCRdb lists it. The chain links TRBV21-1 to TRBJ1-3. TRBV21-1 is listed as a pseudogene. The CDR3 is 22 residues long, counting both termini. This CDR3 is CASSKRRLIKLRTFGSGNTIYF.

The chain couples TRBV18 to TRBJ2-1, with TRBD2 matching 7 bases. Germline V lookup: CDR1 KGHSH, CDR2 LQKENI. The V and J ends lost 4 bases and 5 bases, in that order; junction bases with no gene match: 5. The CDR3 runs to 14 residues. Here the CDR3 reads CASSRGGVDNEQFF. CDR3 bases: TGTGCCAGCTCACGGGGGGGAGTTGACAATGAGCAGTTCTTC. Full variable domain (missing parts from reference TRBV18 and TRBJ2-1): NAGVMQNPRHLVRRRGQEARLRCSPMKGHSHVYWYRQLPEEGLKFMVYLQKENIIDESGMPKERFSAEFPKEGPSILRIQQVVRGDSAAYFCASSRGGVDNEQFFGPGTRLTVL.

The chain recombines TRBV7-9 with TRBJ1-3, with unresolved D. Germline lookup yields CDR1 SEHNR and CDR2 FQNEAQ (reference sequence). This CDR3 region has 14 residues. Trimming took 5 bases from V and 4 from J, leaving 12 bases between them. The CDR3 DNA reads TGTGCCAGCAGCCATGTCCCGGAGGGAAACACCATATATTTT. It is translated as CASSHVPEGNTIYF. The full variable domain, completed using reference TRBV7-9 and TRBJ1-3, is DTGVSQNPRHKITKRGQNVTFRCDPISEHNRLYWYRQTLGQGPEFLTYFQNEAQLEKSRLLSDRFSAERPKGSFSTLEIQRTEQGDSAMYLCASSHVPEGNTIYFGEGSWLTVV.

The genes are TRBV19 and TRBJ2-1; 8 nucleotides match TRBD1. The V segment lost 6 bases and the J segment 4 bases; nucleotides outside the gene matches: 5. The CDR3 loop spans 14 amino acids. CDR1 LNHDA and CDR2 SQIVND come from the germline V gene (reference sequence). The CDR3 DNA follows: TGTGCCAGTAGCCGGGGACAGGCGTACAATGAGCAGTTCTTC. It specifies CASSRGQAYNEQFF.

V and J are TRBV5-5 and TRBJ1-6; tentatively, D is TRBD1 (6 bases). V was pared by 1 base and J by 4 bases, with 9 bases between. The germline V gene has CDR1 SGHKS and CDR2 YYEKEE (reference sequence). The CDR3 totals 15 residues. CDR3 bases: TGTGCCAGCAGCTTGCCGCAGGGGTATAATTCACCCCTCCACTTT. Amino acids: CASSLPQGYNSPLHF.

The chain uses TRBV11-3 and TRBJ1-1, with D hard to call. The CDR3 is made up of 15 amino acids. Trimming removed 0 bases from V and 6 bases from J, with 14 bases in between. Germline V gives CDR1 SGHNT, CDR2 YENEEA. The CDR3 loop reads CASSLDVVEDSEAFF. The DNA for the CDR3 is TGTGCCAGCAGCTTAGATGTGGTGGAGGACTCTGAAGCTTTCTTT.

The chain is built from TRBV12-5 and TRBJ2-1; 9 positions match TRBD1. The CDR3 length is 17 residues. V shed 1 base, J shed 7 bases, and the junction held 11 bases outside the gene matches. The germline gives CDR1 LGHNT, CDR2 FRNRAP. The DNA for the CDR3 is TGTGCTAGTGGTTTGGCGGCCGCACAGGGGGCGCGGAATGAGCAGTTCTTC. This gives the protein CASGLAAAQGARNEQFF.

This clone was seen only once. The J gene is TRBJ1-2, the V gene TRBV4-3; D may be TRBD1 (6 bases). CDR1 is LGHNA and CDR2 is YSLEER in the germline V gene. Trimming pared 3 bases from V and 8 bases from J, leaving 16 bases between. This CDR3 comprises 14 residues. This chain's CDR3 is CASSQATQGYGYTF. Here the CDR3 DNA reads TGCGCCAGCAGCCAGGCCACACAGGGTTACGGCTACACCTTC.

This rearrangement joins TRBV9 to TRBJ1-6, with D perhaps TRBD1 (6 bases). The V and J ends lost 0 bases and 7 bases respectively, with 11 bases between them. The CDR3 extends over 15 amino acids. CDR1 SGDLS and CDR2 YYNGEE come from the germline V gene. In nucleotides, the CDR3 is TGTGCCAGCAGCGTAGAAGGGGGTCTAAATTCACCCCTCCACTTT. Its protein product is CASSVEGGLNSPLHF.

The J gene is TRBJ1-2, the V gene TRBV19, with 8 bases that match TRBD1. This CDR3 has 14 amino acids. V lost 8 bases and J lost 3; bases outside the gene matches: 8. The germline V gene has CDR1 LNHDA and CDR2 SQIVND (reference sequence). CDR3 residues: CASASDRDYYGYTF. The CDR3 DNA sequence: TGTGCCAGTGCCTCGGACAGGGATTACTATGGCTACACCTTC.

The chain carries TRBV5-6 and TRBJ1-1; D might be TRBD1 (6 bases). Trimming stripped 1 base from V and 0 bases from J, with 10 bases between. From germline, CDR1 is SGHDT and CDR2 YYEEEE. This CDR3 is 15 amino acids long. CDR3 nucleotide sequence: TGTGCCAGCAGCTTGCTGACAGGCTTGAACACTGAAGCTTTCTTT. Amino acids: CASSLLTGLNTEAFF.

The chain recombines TRBV7-2 with TRBJ2-1, with D tentatively TRBD2 (5 bases). Trimming left V 2 bases short and J 7 bases short, with 15 bases between. Germline assignment: CDR1 SGHTA and CDR2 FQGNSA. This CDR3 is built from 15 residues. CDR3 DNA sequence: TGTGCCAGCAGCTTATCGATTTCTAGCACGAATGAGCAGTTCTTC. Translation gives CASSLSISSTNEQFF.

This chain connects TRBV7-9 to TRBJ2-1, with D possibly being TRBD2 (5 bases). Germline values: CDR1 SEHNR, CDR2 FQNEAQ (reference sequence). The V gene lost 0 bases and the J gene lost 9 bases, with 9 bases spanning the gap. The CDR3 extends over 13 amino acids. The CDR3: CASSLAVSGEQFF. The CDR3 coding sequence is TGTGCCAGCAGCTTAGCTGTGAGCGGTGAGCAGTTCTTC.

The rearrangement uses TRBV27 and TRBJ2-6; 9 nucleotides align to TRBD1. The CDR3 consists of 17 residues. CDR1 and CDR2 (germline): MNHEY, SMNVEV (reference sequence). Germline trimming cut 5 bases from V and 1 base from J; bases unmatched to any gene: 6. CDR3 loop: CASSPGTGFSGANVLTF. CDR3 sequence (DNA): TGTGCCAGCAGTCCTGGGACAGGGTTTTCTGGGGCCAACGTCCTGACTTTC. Using reference TRBV27 and TRBJ2-6 for the parts outside the CDR3, the full variable domain is EAQVTQNPRYLITVTGKKLTVTCSQNMNHEYMSWYRQDPGLGLRQIYYSMNVEVTDKGDVPEGYKVSRKEKRNFPLILESPSPNQTSLYFCASSPGTGFSGANVLTFGAGSRLTVL.

The chain is built from TRBV6-5 and TRBJ1-4, with D hard to call. Trimming left V 0 bases short and J 0 bases short, with 5 bases between. Germline CDR1 MNHEY, CDR2 SVGAGI. The CDR3 spans 15 residues. CDR3 in DNA: TGTGCCAGCAGTTACTCACAGTCAACTAATGAAAAACTGTTTTTT. Its protein is CASSYSQSTNEKLFF.

The chain uses TRBV5-1 and TRBJ2-2, with 7 bases aligning to TRBD1. CDR3 length equals 16 residues. Germline trimming cut 4 bases from V and 1 base from J; bases unmatched to any gene: 7. From germline, CDR1 is SGHRS and CDR2 YFSETQ. The CDR3 DNA reads TGCGCCAGCAGCCCAACCGGGACAGAGAACACCGGGGAGCTGTTTTTT. This encodes CASSPTGTENTGELFF.

The gene calls are TRBV2 and TRBJ2-3, with TRBD2 identical over 8 bases. Germline V gene data show CDR1 as SNHLY and CDR2 as FYNNEI. The CDR3 covers 15 residues. V lost 6 bases, J lost 2 bases, and 7 bases stayed unmatched. CDR3 in DNA: TGTGCCAGCAGCCGGGGACTAGGGGACACAGATACGCAGTATTTT. This codes for CASSRGLGDTDTQYF.